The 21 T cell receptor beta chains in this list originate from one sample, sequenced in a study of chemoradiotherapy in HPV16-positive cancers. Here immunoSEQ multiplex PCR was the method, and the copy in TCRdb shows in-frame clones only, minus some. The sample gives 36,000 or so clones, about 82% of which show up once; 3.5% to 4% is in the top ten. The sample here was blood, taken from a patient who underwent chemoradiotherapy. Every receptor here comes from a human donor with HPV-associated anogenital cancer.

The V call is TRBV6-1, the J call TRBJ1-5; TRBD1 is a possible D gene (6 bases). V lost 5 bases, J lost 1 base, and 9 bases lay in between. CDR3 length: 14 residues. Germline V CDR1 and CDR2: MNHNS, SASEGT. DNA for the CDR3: TGTGCCAGCAGTTCAGGGGACAGCAATCAGCCCCAGCATTTT. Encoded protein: CASSSGDSNQPQHF.

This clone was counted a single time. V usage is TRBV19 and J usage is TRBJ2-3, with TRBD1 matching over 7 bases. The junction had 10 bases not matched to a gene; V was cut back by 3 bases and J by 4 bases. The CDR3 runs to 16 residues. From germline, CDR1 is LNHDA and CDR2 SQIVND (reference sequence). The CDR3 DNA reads TGTGCCAGTAGTATGGGAACAGGGGTGGGGGCAGATACGCAGTATTTT. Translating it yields CASSMGTGVGADTQYF. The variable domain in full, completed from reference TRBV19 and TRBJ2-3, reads DGGITQSPKYLFRKEGQNVTLSCEQNLNHDAMYWYRQDPGQGLRLIYYSQIVNDFQKGDIAEGYSVSREKKESFPLTVTSAQKNPTAFYLCASSMGTGVGADTQYFGPGTRLTVL.

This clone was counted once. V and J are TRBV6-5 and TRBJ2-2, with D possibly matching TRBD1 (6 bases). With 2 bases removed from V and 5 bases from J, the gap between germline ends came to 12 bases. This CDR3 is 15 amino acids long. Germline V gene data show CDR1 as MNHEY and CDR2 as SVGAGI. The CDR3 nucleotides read TGTGCCAGCAGTTACGGACAAGGGGGAACCGGGGAGCTGTTTTTT. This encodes CASSYGQGGTGELFF.

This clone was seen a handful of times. CDR3 loop: CASGVGGNEQYF. CDR3 bases: TGTGCCAGCGGGGTTGGGGGCAACGAGCAGTACTTC. V gene TRBV5-4 combines with J gene TRBJ2-7; TRBD1 is a possible D gene (6 bases). The ends were cut back, 7 bases at V and 5 bases at J, with 13 bases in the middle. Germline-derived CDR1 and CDR2 are SGHNT and YYREEE (reference sequence). The length of the CDR3 is 12 residues. Based on the CDR3 plus reference TRBV5-4 and TRBJ2-7, the full variable domain is ETGVTQSPTHLIKTRGQQVTLRCSSQSGHNTVSWYQQALGQGPQFIFQYYREEENGRGNFPPRFSGLQFPNYSSELNVNALELDDSALYLCASGVGGNEQYFGPGTRLTVT.

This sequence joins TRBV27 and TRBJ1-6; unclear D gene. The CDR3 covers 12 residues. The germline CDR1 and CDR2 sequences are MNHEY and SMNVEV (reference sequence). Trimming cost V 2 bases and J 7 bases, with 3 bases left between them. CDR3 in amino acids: CASSLPNSPLHF. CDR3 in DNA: TGTGCCAGCAGTTTACCAAATTCACCCCTCCACTTT.

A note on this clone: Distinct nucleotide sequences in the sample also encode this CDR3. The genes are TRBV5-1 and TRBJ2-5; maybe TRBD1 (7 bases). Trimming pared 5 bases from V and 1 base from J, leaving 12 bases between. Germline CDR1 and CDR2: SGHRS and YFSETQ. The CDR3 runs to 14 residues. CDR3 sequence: CASSWRDSQETQYF. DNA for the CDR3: TGCGCCAGCAGTTGGAGGGACAGCCAAGAGACCCAGTACTTC.

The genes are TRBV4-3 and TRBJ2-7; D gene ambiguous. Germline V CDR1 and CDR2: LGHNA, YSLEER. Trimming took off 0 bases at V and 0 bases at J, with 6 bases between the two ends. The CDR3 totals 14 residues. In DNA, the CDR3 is TGCGCCAGCAGCCAAGATTGGCGCTCCTACGAGCAGTACTTC. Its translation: CASSQDWRSYEQYF.

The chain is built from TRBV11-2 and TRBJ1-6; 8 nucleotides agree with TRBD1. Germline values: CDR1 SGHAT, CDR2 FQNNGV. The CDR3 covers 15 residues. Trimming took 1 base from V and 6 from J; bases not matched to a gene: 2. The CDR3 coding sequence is TGTGCCAGCAGCTTAGGGACAGGGATTAATTCACCCCTCCACTTT. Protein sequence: CASSLGTGINSPLHF.

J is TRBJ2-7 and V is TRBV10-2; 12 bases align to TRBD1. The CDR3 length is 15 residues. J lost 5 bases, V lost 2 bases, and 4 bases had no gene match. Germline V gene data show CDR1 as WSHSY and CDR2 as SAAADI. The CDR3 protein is CASSELGQGAHEQYF. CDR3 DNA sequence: TGCGCCAGCAGTGAGCTGGGACAGGGGGCCCACGAGCAGTACTTC.

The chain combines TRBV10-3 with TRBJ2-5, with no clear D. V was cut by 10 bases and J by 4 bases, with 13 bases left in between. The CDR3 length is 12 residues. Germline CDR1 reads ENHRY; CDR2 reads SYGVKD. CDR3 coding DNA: TGTGCCACAGGACCGTCCTCAGAGACCCAGTACTTC. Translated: CATGPSSETQYF.

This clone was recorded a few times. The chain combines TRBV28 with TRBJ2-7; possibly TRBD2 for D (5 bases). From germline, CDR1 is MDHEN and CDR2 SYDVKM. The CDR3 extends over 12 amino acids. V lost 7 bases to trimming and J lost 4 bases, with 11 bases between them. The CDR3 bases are TGTGCCAGCAAAGGGAGCTCTTACGAGCAGTACTTC. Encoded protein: CASKGSSYEQYF.

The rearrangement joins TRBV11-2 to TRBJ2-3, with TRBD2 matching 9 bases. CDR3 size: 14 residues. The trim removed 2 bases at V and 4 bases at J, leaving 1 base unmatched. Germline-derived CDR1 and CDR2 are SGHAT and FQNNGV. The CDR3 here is CASSLWTSADTQYF. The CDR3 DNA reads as TGTGCCAGCAGCTTATGGACTAGCGCAGATACGCAGTATTTT.

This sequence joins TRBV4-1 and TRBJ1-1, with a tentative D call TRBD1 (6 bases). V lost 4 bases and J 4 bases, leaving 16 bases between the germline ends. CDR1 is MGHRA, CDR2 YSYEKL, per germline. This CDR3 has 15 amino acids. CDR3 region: CASSRGTAGATEAFF. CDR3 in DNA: TGCGCCAGCAGCCGAGGGACCGCGGGGGCCACTGAAGCTTTCTTT.

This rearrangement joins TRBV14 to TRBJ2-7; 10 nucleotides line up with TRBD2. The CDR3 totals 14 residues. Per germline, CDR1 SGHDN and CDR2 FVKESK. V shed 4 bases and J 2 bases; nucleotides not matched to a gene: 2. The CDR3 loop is CASSLSGGTYEQYF. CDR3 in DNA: TGTGCCAGCAGCCTTAGCGGGGGGACCTACGAGCAGTACTTC.

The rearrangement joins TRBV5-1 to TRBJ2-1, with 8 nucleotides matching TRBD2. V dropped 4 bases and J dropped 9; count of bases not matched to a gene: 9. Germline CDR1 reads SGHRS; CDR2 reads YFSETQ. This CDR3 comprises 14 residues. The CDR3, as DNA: TGCGCCAGCAGCACCGGGGGGGGCGCAGGTGAGCAGTTCTTC. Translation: CASSTGGGAGEQFF. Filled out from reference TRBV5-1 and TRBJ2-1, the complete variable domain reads KAGVTQTPRYLIKTRGQQVTLSCSPISGHRSVSWYQQTPGQGLQFLFEYFSETQRNKGNFPGRFSGRQFSNSRSEMNVSTLELGDSALYLCASSTGGGAGEQFFGPGTRLTVL.

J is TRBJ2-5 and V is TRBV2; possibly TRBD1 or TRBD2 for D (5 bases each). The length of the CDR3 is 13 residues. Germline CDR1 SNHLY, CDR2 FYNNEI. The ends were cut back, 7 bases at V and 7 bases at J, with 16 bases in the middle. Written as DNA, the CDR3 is TGTGCCAGCACTACGGGACCCGGGGTGACCCAGTACTTC. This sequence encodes CASTTGPGVTQYF.

The CDR3 protein is CASSVVSSGQLGYTF. CDR3 bases: TGTGCCAGCAGCGTAGTGTCTTCGGGACAGCTTGGCTACACCTTC. The rearrangement uses TRBV9 and TRBJ1-2; TRBD1 agrees at 7 bases. J lost 7 bases, V lost 0 bases, and 9 bases had no gene match. CDR1 SGDLS and CDR2 YYNGEE come from the germline V gene. The CDR3 is 15 residues long.

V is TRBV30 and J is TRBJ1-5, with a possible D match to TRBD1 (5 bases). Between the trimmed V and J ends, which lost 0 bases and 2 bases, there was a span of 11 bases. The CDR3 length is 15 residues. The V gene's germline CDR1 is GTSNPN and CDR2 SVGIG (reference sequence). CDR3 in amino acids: CAWSVKGGGNQPQHF. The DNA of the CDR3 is TGTGCCTGGAGTGTAAAGGGAGGGGGCAATCAGCCCCAGCATTTT. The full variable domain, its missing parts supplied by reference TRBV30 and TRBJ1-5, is SQTIHQWPATLVQPVGSPLSLECTVEGTSNPNLYWYRQAAGRGLQLLFYSVGIGQISSEVPQNLSASRPQDRQFILSSKKLLLSDSGFYLCAWSVKGGGNQPQHFGDGTRLSIL.

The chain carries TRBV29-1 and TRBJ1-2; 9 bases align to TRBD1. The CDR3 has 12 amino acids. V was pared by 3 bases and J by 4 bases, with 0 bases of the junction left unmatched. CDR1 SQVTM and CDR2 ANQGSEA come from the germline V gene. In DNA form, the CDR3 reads TGCAGCGTTGAGACAGGGGGCTATGGCTACACCTTC. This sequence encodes CSVETGGYGYTF.

CDR3 protein: CASSLRGSDTEAFF. Written as DNA, the CDR3 is TGCGCCAGCAGCTTAAGAGGGTCTGACACTGAAGCTTTCTTT. V is TRBV5-1 and J is TRBJ1-1, with no clear D. Deletions cut 2 bases from V and 3 bases from J, with 11 bases between. The CDR3 extends over 14 amino acids. The germline V gene has CDR1 SGHRS and CDR2 YFSETQ.

This chain's CDR3 is CASSDSYSNQPQHF. The CDR3 nucleotides are TGTGCCAGCAGTGACAGTTATAGCAATCAGCCCCAGCATTTT. The chain recombines TRBV7-8 with TRBJ1-5; weak D call: TRBD1 (5 bases). Germline CDR1 reads SGHVS; CDR2 reads FQNEAQ. V was trimmed by 6 bases and J by 0 bases, leaving 9 bases between them. The CDR3 totals 14 residues.